This record concerns one T cell receptor (beta chain) sequence. Its matching antigen is unknown. A library of TCRbeta sequences, prepared with unique molecular identifiers, was generated. TCRdb fed the PCR reads into MiXCR, producing one record per CDR3 protein. The sample lists some 550,000 distinct CDR3 sequences, 20% to 25% occurring once. Trimming removed 4 bases from V and 3 bases from J, with 14 bases in between. Germline V gene sequence: CDR1 SGHKS, CDR2 YYEKEE (reference sequence). The CDR3 is made up of 14 amino acids. This sample is part of a study of T-cell reconstitution after alpha-beta-depleted transplantation in children. The study's findings and limits: Recipient T cells and thymic progenitors that survived gave rise to the high TCRbeta diversity observed at day 60 in some patients. T cells produced anew were the main source of T-cell counts and diversity one year after transplant. Roughly two months post-transplant, alpha-beta T cells reportedly originated from several hundred graft clones that had expanded.

The chain has TRBV5-5 and TRBJ2-7; D is possibly TRBD2 (6 bases). The specimen was PBMCs, mostly from graft donor cells, collected 360 days after TCRalphabeta/CD19-depleted stem cell transplant. The receptor's source is a boy younger than two who had a stem cell transplant for acute myeloid leukemia, so the T cells may come from the graft donor. In DNA, the CDR3 is TGTGCCAGCAGCCCTAGAGGAGGGTTCTACGAGCAGTACGTC. Amino acids: CASSPRGGFYEQYV.